A single sample is the source of the 11 T cell receptor beta chains below, sequenced in a study of cytomegalovirus exposure and HLA in healthy donors. The protocol was immunoSEQ multiplex PCR, while the TCRdb copy is restricted to in-frame clones and leaves out a portion. The data show 110,000 or so clones, about 85% seen once. The sequencing input was PBMCs. These receptors all stem from a woman younger than 35 in good health and CMV-seronegative.

The CDR3 region has the DNA TGTGCCAGCACCTCGGCCGGGGGGAGTGAAAAACTGTTTTTT. This gives the protein CASTSAGGSEKLFF. V usage is TRBV11-2 and J usage is TRBJ1-4; weak D call: TRBD1 (5 bases). Trimming cost V 7 bases and J 7 bases, with 16 bases left between them. CDR3 length equals 14 residues. Germline CDR1 SGHAT, CDR2 FQNNGV.

V is TRBV11-2 and J is TRBJ2-5, with D perhaps matching TRBD1 (6 bases). The CDR3 consists of 15 residues. Trimming took 4 bases from V and 1 from J, leaving 13 bases between them. From germline, CDR1 is SGHAT and CDR2 FQNNGV. CDR3 sequence reads: CASSSPGTSQETQYF. CDR3 coding DNA: TGTGCCAGCAGCTCACCCGGGACAAGCCAAGAGACCCAGTACTTC.

The chain combines TRBV27 with TRBJ2-7, with D unresolved. This CDR3 has 15 amino acids. The ends were cut back, 3 bases at V and 2 bases at J, with 14 bases in the middle. CDR1 is MNHEY, CDR2 SMNVEV, per germline (reference sequence). The CDR3 DNA is TGTGCCAGCAGTTTCTGGGCGATCGGCCCCTACGAGCAGTACTTC. This sequence encodes CASSFWAIGPYEQYF.

Only a few counts were recorded for this clone. The V gene is TRBV15, the J gene TRBJ1-4, with 7 bases fitting TRBD1. J gave up 7 bases and V 5 bases, and 10 bases lay outside the gene matches. The CDR3 has 15 amino acids. Germline-derived CDR1 and CDR2 are LNHNV and YYDKDF (reference sequence). Written as DNA, the CDR3 is TGTGCCACCAGCCCAGACAGGGAAGGGGGTGAAAAACTGTTTTTT. It yields the protein CATSPDREGGEKLFF.

The V call is TRBV7-9, the J call TRBJ1-2; D is undetermined. Trimming left V 1 base short and J 8 bases short, with 11 bases between. The CDR3 runs to 13 residues. CDR1 and CDR2 from the germline V gene are SEHNR and FQNEAQ (reference sequence). In DNA form, the CDR3 reads TGTGCCAGCAGCTTAGTTGTGGAGATCGGCTACACCTTC. Translation: CASSLVVEIGYTF.

Worth noting for this clone: An end of the junction does not agree with germline; a read error may underlie this. The chain employs TRBV5-6 and TRBJ1-3; no reliable D call. The V gene's germline CDR1 is SGHDT and CDR2 YYEEEE. This CDR3 spans 11 amino acids. The CDR3 loop is CASSAGDAPVF. The CDR3 bases are TGTGCCAGCAGCGCCGGAGACGCCCCAGTTTTT.

The chain recombines TRBV7-2 with TRBJ1-2, with TRBD1 as a possible D gene (6 bases). There are 14 residues in the CDR3. Trimming pared 4 bases from V and 5 bases from J, leaving 14 bases between. Germline V lookup: CDR1 SGHTA, CDR2 FQGNSA. The CDR3 reads CASSSSRTAYGYTF. The CDR3 region has the DNA TGTGCCAGCAGCTCGAGTCGGACAGCGTATGGCTACACCTTC.

The chain couples TRBV6-5 to TRBJ1-1; possibly TRBD1 for D (6 bases). Germline V gene lookup returns CDR1 MNHEY and CDR2 SVGAGI. V was pared by 4 bases and J by 1 base, with 10 bases between. This CDR3 region has 14 residues. The CDR3 spells CASSFTQGNTEAFF. Here the CDR3 DNA reads TGTGCCAGCAGTTTTACACAGGGGAACACTGAAGCTTTCTTT.

This sequence joins TRBV7-9 and TRBJ2-3, with D perhaps matching TRBD2 (6 bases). The germline V gene has CDR1 SEHNR and CDR2 FQNEAQ (reference sequence). The V gene lost 4 bases and the J gene lost 2 bases, with 10 bases spanning the gap. The CDR3 is 14 amino acids. The CDR3 nucleotides read TGTGCCAGCAGCTCCTGGACTACCACAGATACGCAGTATTTT. Encoded protein: CASSSWTTTDTQYF.

The CDR3 loop reads CASSQSLGLIRGNTIYF. In nucleotides, the CDR3 is TGTGCCAGCAGCCAAAGCCTTGGGCTTATCCGGGGAAACACCATATATTTT. The chain carries TRBV14 and TRBJ1-3; no reliable D call. The V end lost 2 bases, the J end lost 4 bases, and 18 bases lay between the germline ends. The CDR3 has 17 amino acids. Germline assignment: CDR1 SGHDN and CDR2 FVKESK.

The chain couples TRBV28 to TRBJ2-7; maybe TRBD2 (6 bases). Germline V gene lookup returns CDR1 MDHEN and CDR2 SYDVKM. The V and J ends lost 6 bases and 2 bases respectively, with 17 bases between them. The CDR3 length is 15 residues. CDR3 DNA: TGTGCCAGCAGCCGGGGGTCAATTACCACCTACGAGCAGTACTTC. Translating gives CASSRGSITTYEQYF.